This T cell receptor beta chain was identified in a study of T cells in Graves' hyperthyroidism and ophthalmopathy. For the study at large: At the time of initial diagnosis and before any treatment, peripheral blood was collected. Overall study results and limits: Researchers report that a 13 V-J model separated ophthalmopathy from stable hyperthyroidism.

This clonotype was recorded at least ten times. The target antigen is unknown. Germline assignment: CDR1 LNHNV and CDR2 YYDKDF (reference sequence). The CDR3 length is 15 residues. Trimming took 5 bases from V and 3 from J; bases not matched to a gene: 6. Patients showing uncontrolled infection, other autoimmune disease, pregnancy or lactation were ineligible. The diagnostic basis comprised clinical symptoms, serum thyroxine and TRAb, thyroid ultrasound and orbital computed tomography. Regions amplified from RNA transcripts were the TCR beta CDR3 regions. An initial round of RT-PCR targeting the TCR CDR3 relied on the HTBI primer set. MiXCR was run by TCRdb on the multiplex PCR reads, yielding one entry per CDR3 protein. The sample consists of about 410,000 distinct CDR3 sequences, more than 14% of them appearing once.

The chain joins TRBV15 to TRBJ1-5; 8 nucleotides line up with TRBD1. The sequence was obtained from a woman in her 30s with Graves' ophthalmopathy. The sample consisted of blood. DNA for the CDR3: TGTGCCACCAGCGGGGACAGGAGATACAATCAGCCCCAGCATTTT. Its protein is CATSGDRRYNQPQHF.